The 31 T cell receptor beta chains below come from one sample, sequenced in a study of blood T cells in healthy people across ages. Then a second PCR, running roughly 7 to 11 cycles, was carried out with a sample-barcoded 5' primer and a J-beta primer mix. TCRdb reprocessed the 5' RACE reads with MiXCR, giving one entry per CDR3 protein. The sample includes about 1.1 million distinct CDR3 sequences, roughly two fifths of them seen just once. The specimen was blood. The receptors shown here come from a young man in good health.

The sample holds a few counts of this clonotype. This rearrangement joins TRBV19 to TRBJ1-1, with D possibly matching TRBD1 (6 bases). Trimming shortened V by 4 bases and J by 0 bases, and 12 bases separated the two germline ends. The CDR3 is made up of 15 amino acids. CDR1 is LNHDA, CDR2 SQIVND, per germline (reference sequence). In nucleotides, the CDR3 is TGTGCCAGTAGTAAGAAGGGACACCTGAACACTGAAGCTTTCTTT. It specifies CASSKKGHLNTEAFF.

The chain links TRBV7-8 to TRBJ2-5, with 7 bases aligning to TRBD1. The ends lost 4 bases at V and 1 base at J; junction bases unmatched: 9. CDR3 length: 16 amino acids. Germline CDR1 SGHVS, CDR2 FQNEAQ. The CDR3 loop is CASSYCDRDIQETQYF. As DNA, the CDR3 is TGTGCCAGCAGCTACTGTGACAGGGACATCCAAGAGACCCAGTACTTC.

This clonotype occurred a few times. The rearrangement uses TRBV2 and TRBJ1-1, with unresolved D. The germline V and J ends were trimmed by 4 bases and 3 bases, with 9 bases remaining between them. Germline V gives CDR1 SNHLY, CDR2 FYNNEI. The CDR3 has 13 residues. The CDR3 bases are TGTGCCAGCAGTGGCCACAGTTACACTGAAGCTTTCTTT. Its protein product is CASSGHSYTEAFF.

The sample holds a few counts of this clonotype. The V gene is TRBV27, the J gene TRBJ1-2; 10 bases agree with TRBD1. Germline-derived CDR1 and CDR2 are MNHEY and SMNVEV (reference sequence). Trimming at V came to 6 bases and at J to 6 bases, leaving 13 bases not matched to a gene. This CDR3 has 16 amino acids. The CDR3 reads CASRRRQGAGGDGYTF. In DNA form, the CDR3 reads TGTGCCAGCAGACGAAGACAGGGGGCGGGGGGCGATGGCTACACCTTC.

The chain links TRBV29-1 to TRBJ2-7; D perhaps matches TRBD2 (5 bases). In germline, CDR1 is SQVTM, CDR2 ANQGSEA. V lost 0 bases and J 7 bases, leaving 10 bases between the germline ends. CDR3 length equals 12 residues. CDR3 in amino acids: CSVEDQADEQYF. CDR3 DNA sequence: TGCAGCGTTGAAGATCAAGCGGATGAGCAGTACTTC.

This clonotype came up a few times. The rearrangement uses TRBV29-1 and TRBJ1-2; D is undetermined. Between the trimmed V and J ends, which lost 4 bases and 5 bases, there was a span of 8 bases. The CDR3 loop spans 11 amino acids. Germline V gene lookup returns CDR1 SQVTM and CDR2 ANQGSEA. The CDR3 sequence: CSVGVGYGYTF. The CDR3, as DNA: TGCAGCGTTGGGGTAGGGTATGGCTACACCTTC.

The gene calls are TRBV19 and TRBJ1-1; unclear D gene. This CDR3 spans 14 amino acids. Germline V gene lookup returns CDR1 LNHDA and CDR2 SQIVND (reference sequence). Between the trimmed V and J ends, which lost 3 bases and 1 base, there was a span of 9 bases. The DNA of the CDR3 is TGTGCCAGTAGTATGCCGGGCTGGAACACTGAAGCTTTCTTT. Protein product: CASSMPGWNTEAFF.

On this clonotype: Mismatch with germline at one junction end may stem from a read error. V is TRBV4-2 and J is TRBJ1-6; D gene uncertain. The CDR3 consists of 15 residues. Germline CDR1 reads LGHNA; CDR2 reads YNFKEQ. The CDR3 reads CASSLEVRVISPPHF. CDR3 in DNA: TGTGCCAGCAGCTTAGAGGTTAGGGTAATCTCACCCCCCCACTTT.

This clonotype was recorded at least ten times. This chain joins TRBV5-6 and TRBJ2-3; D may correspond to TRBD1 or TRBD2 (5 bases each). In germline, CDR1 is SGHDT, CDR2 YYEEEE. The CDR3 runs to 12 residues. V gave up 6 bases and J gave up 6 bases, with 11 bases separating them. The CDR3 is CASNEWDDTQYF. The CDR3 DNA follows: TGTGCCAGCAACGAGTGGGACGATACGCAGTATTTT.

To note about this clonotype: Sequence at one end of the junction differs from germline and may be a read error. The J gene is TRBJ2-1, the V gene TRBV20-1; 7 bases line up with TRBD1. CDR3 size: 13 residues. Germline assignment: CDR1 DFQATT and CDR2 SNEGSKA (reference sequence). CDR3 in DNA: TGCGGTGCTAGACAAGGGGGCCTCTCAGAGCAGTTCTTC. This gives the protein CGARQGGLSEQFF.

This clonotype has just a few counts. CDR3 nucleotides: TGTGCCAGCAGCTTAGGGCACAGGGGAAAAAGTAGCTCCTACAATGAGCAGTTCTTC. Translated: CASSLGHRGKSSSYNEQFF. V gene TRBV7-8 combines with J gene TRBJ2-1, with 7 bases aligning to TRBD1. Germline V gene sequence: CDR1 SGHVS, CDR2 FQNEAQ. V dropped 1 base and J dropped 0; count of bases not matched to a gene: 12. The CDR3 is 19 residues long.

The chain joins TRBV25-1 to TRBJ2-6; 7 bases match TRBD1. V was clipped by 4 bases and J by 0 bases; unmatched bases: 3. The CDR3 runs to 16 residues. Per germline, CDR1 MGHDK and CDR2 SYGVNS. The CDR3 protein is CASSGNRGSGANVLTF. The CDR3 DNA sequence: TGTGCCAGCAGTGGAAACAGGGGCTCTGGGGCCAACGTCCTGACTTTC.

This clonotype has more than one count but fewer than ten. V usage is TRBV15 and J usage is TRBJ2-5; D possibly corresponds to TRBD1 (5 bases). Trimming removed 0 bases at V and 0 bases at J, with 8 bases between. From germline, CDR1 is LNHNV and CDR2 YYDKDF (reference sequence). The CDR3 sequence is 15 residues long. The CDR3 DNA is TGTGCCACCAGCAGAGATGCCAGGGACCAAGAGACCCAGTACTTC. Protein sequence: CATSRDARDQETQYF.

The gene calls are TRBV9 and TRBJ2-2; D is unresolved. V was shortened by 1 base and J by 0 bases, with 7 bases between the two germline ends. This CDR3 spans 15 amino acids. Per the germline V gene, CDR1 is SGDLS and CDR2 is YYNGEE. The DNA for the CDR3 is TGTGCCAGCAGCGTATCCCAGTCGAACACCGGGGAGCTGTTTTTT. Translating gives CASSVSQSNTGELFF. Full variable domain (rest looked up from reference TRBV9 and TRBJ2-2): DSGVTQTPKHLITATGQRVTLRCSPRSGDLSVYWYQQSLDQGLQFLIQYYNGEERAKGNILERFSAQQFPDLHSELNLSSLELGDSALYFCASSVSQSNTGELFFGEGSRLTVL.

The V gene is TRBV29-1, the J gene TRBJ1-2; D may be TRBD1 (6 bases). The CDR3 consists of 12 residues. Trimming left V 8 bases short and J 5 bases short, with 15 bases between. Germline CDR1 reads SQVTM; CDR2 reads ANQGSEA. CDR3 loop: CSTQGFFYGYTF. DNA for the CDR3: TGCAGCACACAGGGATTTTTTTATGGCTACACCTTC.

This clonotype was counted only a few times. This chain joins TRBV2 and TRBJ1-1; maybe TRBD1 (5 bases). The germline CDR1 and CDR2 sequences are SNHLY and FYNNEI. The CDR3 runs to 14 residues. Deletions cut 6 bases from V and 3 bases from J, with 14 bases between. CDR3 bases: TGTGCCAGCAGCGCGACAACAGGCTACACTGAAGCTTTCTTT. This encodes CASSATTGYTEAFF. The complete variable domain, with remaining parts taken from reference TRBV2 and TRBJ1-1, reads EPEVTQTPSHQVTQMGQEVILRCVPISNHLYFYWYRQILGQKVEFLVSFYNNEISEKSEIFDDQFSVERPDGSNFTLKIRSTKLEDSAMYFCASSATTGYTEAFFGQGTRLTVV.

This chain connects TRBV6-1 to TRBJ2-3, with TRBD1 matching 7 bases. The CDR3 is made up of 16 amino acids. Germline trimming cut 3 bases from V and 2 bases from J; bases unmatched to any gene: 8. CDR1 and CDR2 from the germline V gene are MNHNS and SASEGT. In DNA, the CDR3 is TGTGCCAGCAGTGATCGGGACAGAGTAGACACAGATACGCAGTATTTT. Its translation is CASSDRDRVDTDTQYF.

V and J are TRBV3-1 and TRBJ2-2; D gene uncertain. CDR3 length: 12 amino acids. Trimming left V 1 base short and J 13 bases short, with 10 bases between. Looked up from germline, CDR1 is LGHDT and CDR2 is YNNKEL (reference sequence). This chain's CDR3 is CASSQAIGGLFF. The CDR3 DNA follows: TGTGCCAGCAGCCAAGCAATAGGCGGGCTGTTTTTT.

CDR3 DNA: TGTGCCAGCAGTTCTTGGACTAGTGGCGATGAGCAGTTCTTC. Its protein product is CASSSWTSGDEQFF. The gene calls are TRBV6-2 or TRBV6-3 and TRBJ2-1; 7 bases fit TRBD2. CDR1 is MNHEY, CDR2 SVGEGT, per germline. Trimming cost V 4 bases and J 8 bases; bases outside gene matches: 8. There are 14 residues in the CDR3.

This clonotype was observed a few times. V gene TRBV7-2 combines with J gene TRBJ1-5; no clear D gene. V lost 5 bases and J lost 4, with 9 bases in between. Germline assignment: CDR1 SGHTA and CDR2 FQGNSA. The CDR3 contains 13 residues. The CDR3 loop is CASSPTWNQPQHF. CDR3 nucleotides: TGTGCCAGCAGCCCAACATGGAATCAGCCCCAGCATTTT.

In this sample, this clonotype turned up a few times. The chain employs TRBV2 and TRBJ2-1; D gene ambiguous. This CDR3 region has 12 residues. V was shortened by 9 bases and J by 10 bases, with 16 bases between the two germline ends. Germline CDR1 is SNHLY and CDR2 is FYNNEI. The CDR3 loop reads CASDLGPGEQFF. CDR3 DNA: TGTGCCAGTGACCTAGGTCCCGGGGAGCAGTTCTTC.

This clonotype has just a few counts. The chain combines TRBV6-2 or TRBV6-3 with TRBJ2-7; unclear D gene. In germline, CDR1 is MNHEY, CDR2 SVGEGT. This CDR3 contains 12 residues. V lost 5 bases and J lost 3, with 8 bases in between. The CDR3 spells CASSPAHYEQYF. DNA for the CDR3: TGTGCCAGCAGTCCAGCCCACTACGAGCAGTACTTC.

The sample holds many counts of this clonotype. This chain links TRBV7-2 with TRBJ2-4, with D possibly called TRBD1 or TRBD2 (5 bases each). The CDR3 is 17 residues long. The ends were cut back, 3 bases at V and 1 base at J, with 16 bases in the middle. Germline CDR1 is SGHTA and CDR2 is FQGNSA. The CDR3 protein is CASSLHGAARAKNIQYF. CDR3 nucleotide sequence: TGTGCCAGCAGCTTGCACGGGGCAGCTAGGGCCAAAAACATTCAGTACTTC.

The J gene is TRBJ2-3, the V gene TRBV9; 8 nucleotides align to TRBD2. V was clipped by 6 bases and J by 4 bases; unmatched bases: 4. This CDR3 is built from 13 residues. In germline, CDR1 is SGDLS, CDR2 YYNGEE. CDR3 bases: TGTGCCAGCAACGCGGGGGGCCCAGATACGCAGTATTTT. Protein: CASNAGGPDTQYF.

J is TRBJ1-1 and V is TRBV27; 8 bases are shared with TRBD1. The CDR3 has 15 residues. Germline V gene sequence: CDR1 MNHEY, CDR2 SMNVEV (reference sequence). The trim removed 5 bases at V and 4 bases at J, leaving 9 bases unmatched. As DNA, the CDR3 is TGTGCCAGCAGTATCACTTCCCAGGGGGCCACTGAAGCTTTCTTT. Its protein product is CASSITSQGATEAFF.

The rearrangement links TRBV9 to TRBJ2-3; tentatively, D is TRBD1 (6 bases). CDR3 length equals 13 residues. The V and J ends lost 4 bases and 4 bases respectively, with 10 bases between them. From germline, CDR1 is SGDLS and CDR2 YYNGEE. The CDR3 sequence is CASSRDNPDTQYF. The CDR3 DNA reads TGTGCCAGCAGCCGGGACAATCCAGATACGCAGTATTTT.

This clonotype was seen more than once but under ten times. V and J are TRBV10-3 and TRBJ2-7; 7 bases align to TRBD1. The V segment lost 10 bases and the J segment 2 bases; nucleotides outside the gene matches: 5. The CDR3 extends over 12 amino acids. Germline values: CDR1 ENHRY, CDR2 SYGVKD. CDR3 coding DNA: TGTGCCACCGGACAGGCAACCTACGAGCAGTACTTC. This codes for CATGQATYEQYF.

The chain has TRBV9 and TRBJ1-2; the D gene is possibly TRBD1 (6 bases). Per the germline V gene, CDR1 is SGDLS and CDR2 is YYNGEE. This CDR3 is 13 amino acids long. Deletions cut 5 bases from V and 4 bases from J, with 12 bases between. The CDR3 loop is CASRDGGAYGYTF. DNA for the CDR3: TGTGCCAGCAGAGACGGGGGGGCCTATGGCTACACCTTC. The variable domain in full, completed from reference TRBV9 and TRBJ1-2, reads DSGVTQTPKHLITATGQRVTLRCSPRSGDLSVYWYQQSLDQGLQFLIQYYNGEERAKGNILERFSAQQFPDLHSELNLSSLELGDSALYFCASRDGGAYGYTFGSGTRLTVV.

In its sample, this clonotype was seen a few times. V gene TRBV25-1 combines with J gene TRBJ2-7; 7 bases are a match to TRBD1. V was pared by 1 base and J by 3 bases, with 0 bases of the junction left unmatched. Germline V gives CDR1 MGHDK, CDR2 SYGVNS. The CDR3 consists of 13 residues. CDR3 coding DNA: TGTGCCAGCAGTGAATGGGACAGCTACGAGCAGTACTTC. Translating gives CASSEWDSYEQYF.

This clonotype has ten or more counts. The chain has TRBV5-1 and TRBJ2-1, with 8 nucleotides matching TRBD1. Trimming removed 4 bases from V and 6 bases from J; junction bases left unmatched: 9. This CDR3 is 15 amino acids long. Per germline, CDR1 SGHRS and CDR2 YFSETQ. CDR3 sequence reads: CASSTTGGPGNEQFF. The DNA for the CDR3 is TGCGCCAGCAGCACTACAGGGGGGCCTGGCAATGAGCAGTTCTTC. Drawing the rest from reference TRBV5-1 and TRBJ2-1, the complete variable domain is KAGVTQTPRYLIKTRGQQVTLSCSPISGHRSVSWYQQTPGQGLQFLFEYFSETQRNKGNFPGRFSGRQFSNSRSEMNVSTLELGDSALYLCASSTTGGPGNEQFFGPGTRLTVL.

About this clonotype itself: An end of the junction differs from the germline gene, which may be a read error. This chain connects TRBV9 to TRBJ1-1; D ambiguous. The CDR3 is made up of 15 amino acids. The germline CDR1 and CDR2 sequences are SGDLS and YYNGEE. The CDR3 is CASSVDPETNTEVFF. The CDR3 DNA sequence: TGTGCCAGCAGCGTAGACCCAGAGACGAACACTGAAGTTTTCTTT.